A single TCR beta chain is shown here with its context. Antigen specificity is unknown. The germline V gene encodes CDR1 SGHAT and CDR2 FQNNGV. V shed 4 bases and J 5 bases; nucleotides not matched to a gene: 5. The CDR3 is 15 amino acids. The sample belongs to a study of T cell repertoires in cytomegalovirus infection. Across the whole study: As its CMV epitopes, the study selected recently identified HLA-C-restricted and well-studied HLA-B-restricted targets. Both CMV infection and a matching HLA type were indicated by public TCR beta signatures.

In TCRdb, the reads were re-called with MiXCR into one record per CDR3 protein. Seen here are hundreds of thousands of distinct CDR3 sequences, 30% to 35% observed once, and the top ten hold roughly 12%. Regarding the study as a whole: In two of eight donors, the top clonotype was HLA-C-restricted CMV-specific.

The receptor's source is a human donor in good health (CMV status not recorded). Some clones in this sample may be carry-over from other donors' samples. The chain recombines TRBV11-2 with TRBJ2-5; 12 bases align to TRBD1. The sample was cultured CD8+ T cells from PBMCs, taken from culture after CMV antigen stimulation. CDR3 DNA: TGTGCCAGCAGCTCCTCCGGGACAGGGGGCGAGACCCAGTACTTC. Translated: CASSSSGTGGETQYF.